The clone carrying this T cell receptor (beta chain) was counted a few times. Its antigen is unknown. The sample comes from a study of T cell repertoires in cytomegalovirus infection. Whole-study findings and limits: People with CMV and the relevant HLA were identified by cumulative public TCR beta family frequency.

TCRdb re-called the reads through MiXCR, storing one row per CDR3 protein. The sample has almost 550,000 distinct CDR3 sequences, more than 15% seen once. CDR1 and CDR2 from the germline V gene are DFQATT and SNEGSKA (reference sequence). CDR3 length: 14 amino acids. Trimming at V came to 3 bases and at J to 3 bases, leaving 2 bases not matched to a gene. Material for sequencing was CD8+ T cells from PBMCs. The V and J genes are TRBV20-1 and TRBJ2-7; 13 positions match TRBD2. The receptor was isolated from a human donor in good health (CMV status not recorded). Some clones in this sample may be carry-over from other donors' samples. CDR3 DNA: TGCAGTGCTAGGACTAGCGGGAGGATCTACGAGCAGTACTTC. Protein: CSARTSGRIYEQYF.